This is a list of T cell receptor beta chains from one sample in a study of Graves' ophthalmopathy and Graves' hyperthyroidism. TCRdb used MiXCR to reprocess the multiplex PCR reads, holding one entry per CDR3 protein. Of about 660,000 distinct CDR3 sequences listed, roughly 39% are singletons. The sample was peripheral blood. Source of these receptors: an adult man with Graves' ophthalmopathy. Each CDR3 is given with its conserved first and last residue. A D gene is named only where the DNA matches it firmly. Expanded clones are given a class, and other clones once, few, many or no size at all.

clone_size: many; j_call: TRBJ1-1; v_call: TRBV9; d_call: TRBD1; cdr3_aa: CASSPYQGAGTEAFF; cdr3_nt: TGTGCCAGCAGCCCCTACCAGGGGGCCGGCACTGAAGCTTTCTTT
clone_size: many; j_call: TRBJ1-5; v_call: TRBV19; d_call: NA; cdr3_aa: CASSIEDNSNQPQHF; cdr3_nt: TGTGCCAGTAGTATAGAGGACAATAGCAATCAGCCCCAGCATTTT
clone_size: NA; j_call: TRBJ1-5; v_call: TRBV7-9; d_call: NA; cdr3_aa: CASTTWDTYQPQHF; cdr3_nt: TGTGCCAGCACCACCTGGGACACCTATCAGCCCCAGCATTTT
clone_size: few; j_call: TRBJ2-5; v_call: TRBV18; d_call: NA; cdr3_aa: CASSRDIFQETQYF; cdr3_nt: TGTGCCAGCTCACGTGACATCTTCCAAGAGACCCAGTACTTC
clone_size: many; j_call: TRBJ1-1; v_call: TRBV10-3; d_call: NA; cdr3_aa: CAISGGALRAEAFF; cdr3_nt: TGTGCCATCAGTGGAGGCGCCCTGAGAGCTGAAGCTTTCTTT
clone_size: medium-sized; j_call: TRBJ2-7; v_call: TRBV2; d_call: NA; cdr3_aa: CASIAEGRQYF; cdr3_nt: TGTGCCAGCATCGCGGAAGGGAGGCAGTACTTC
clone_size: NA; j_call: TRBJ1-5; v_call: TRBV10-2; d_call: NA; cdr3_aa: CASRGPPEKTQHF; cdr3_nt: TGCGCCAGCAGGGGGCCGCCCGAGAAGACCCAGCATTTT
clone_size: many; j_call: TRBJ1-1; v_call: TRBV10-3; d_call: NA; cdr3_aa: CAIKEVLQGEAFF; cdr3_nt: TGTGCCATCAAAGAGGTTCTGCAGGGTGAAGCTTTCTTT
clone_size: NA; j_call: TRBJ1-5; v_call: TRBV12-3/TRBV12-4; d_call: NA; cdr3_aa: CASSPQGRGGNQPQHF; cdr3_nt: TGTGCCAGCAGTCCTCAGGGGAGGGGTGGCAATCAGCCCCAGCATTTT
clone_size: NA; j_call: TRBJ2-2; v_call: TRBV5-5; d_call: NA; cdr3_aa: CASSLVGGGLRNTGELFF; cdr3_nt: TGTGCCAGCAGCTTAGTGGGTGGGGGGCTCCGGAACACCGGGGAGCTGTTTTTT
clone_size: once; j_call: TRBJ1-5; v_call: TRBV9; d_call: NA; cdr3_aa: CASSVGDTYQPQHF; cdr3_nt: TGTGCCAGCAGCGTAGGGGACACCTATCAGCCCCAGCATTTT
clone_size: NA; j_call: TRBJ2-2; v_call: TRBV7-7; d_call: TRBD1; cdr3_aa: CASSPGTGWELFF; cdr3_nt: TGTGCTAGCAGCCCCGGGACAGGCTGGGAGCTGTTTTTT
clone_size: NA; j_call: TRBJ1-1; v_call: TRBV10-3; d_call: NA; cdr3_aa: CAISDPAQGETEAFF; cdr3_nt: TGTGCCATCAGTGACCCCGCCCAGGGAGAGACTGAAGCTTTCTTT
clone_size: NA; j_call: TRBJ2-5; v_call: TRBV6-2/TRBV6-3; d_call: TRBD2; cdr3_aa: CPSSPRTGTNQETQYF; cdr3_nt: TGTCCCAGCAGTCCCAGAACCGGGACTAACCAAGAGACCCAGTACTTC
clone_size: many; j_call: TRBJ1-5; v_call: TRBV2; d_call: NA; cdr3_aa: CASSELKQPQHF; cdr3_nt: TGTGCCAGCAGTGAACTGAAGCAGCCCCAGCATTTT
clone_size: few; j_call: TRBJ1-4; v_call: TRBV7-9; d_call: NA; cdr3_aa: CASSQDEGLNEKLFF; cdr3_nt: TGCGCCAGCAGCCAAGATGAAGGTCTTAATGAAAAACTGTTTTTT
clone_size: many; j_call: TRBJ1-2; v_call: TRBV6-5; d_call: NA; cdr3_aa: CASSYSGQSYGYTF; cdr3_nt: TGTGCCAGCAGTTACTCGGGCCAGAGCTATGGCTACACCTTC
clone_size: many; j_call: TRBJ1-1; v_call: TRBV7-9; d_call: TRBD1; cdr3_aa: CASSPTGPRATEAFF; cdr3_nt: TGTGCCAGCAGCCCGACAGGGCCGCGGGCCACTGAAGCTTTCTTT
clone_size: many; j_call: TRBJ1-1; v_call: TRBV7-9; d_call: NA; cdr3_aa: CASSKTDEAFF; cdr3_nt: TGTGCCAGCAGCAAGACCGACGAAGCTTTCTTT
clone_size: NA; j_call: TRBJ2-7; v_call: TRBV5-1; d_call: NA; cdr3_aa: CASSLDGYHSYEQCF; cdr3_nt: TGCGCCAGCAGCTTGGACGGATACCACTCCTACGAGCAGTGCTTC
clone_size: NA; j_call: TRBJ1-1; v_call: TRBV29-1; d_call: NA; cdr3_aa: CSVRRTGTQNTEAFF; cdr3_nt: TGCAGCGTACGCAGGACCGGGACACAGAACACTGAAGCTTTCTTT
clone_size: NA; j_call: TRBJ2-7; v_call: TRBV12-3/TRBV12-4; d_call: TRBD2; cdr3_aa: CASSGDTSGRRTYNEQYF; cdr3_nt: TGTGCCAGCAGTGGGGATACTAGCGGGAGGCGGACCTACAATGAGCAGTACTTC
clone_size: NA; j_call: TRBJ1-2; v_call: TRBV7-8; d_call: TRBD1; cdr3_aa: CASTRTGGSGYTF; cdr3_nt: TGTGCCAGCACACGGACAGGGGGCAGTGGCTACACCTTC
clone_size: NA; j_call: TRBJ2-2; v_call: TRBV24-1; d_call: NA; cdr3_aa: CATSDSTGRAGELFF; cdr3_nt: TGTGCCACCAGTGATTCTACAGGGAGGGCCGGGGAGCTGTTTTTT
clone_size: NA; j_call: TRBJ2-5; v_call: TRBV29-1; d_call: NA; cdr3_aa: CRLKGRETQYF; cdr3_nt: TGCAGGCTAAAGGGGCGGGAGACCCAGTACTTC
clone_size: NA; j_call: TRBJ1-2; v_call: TRBV10-3; d_call: TRBD1; cdr3_aa: CAISDPGQGYGYTF; cdr3_nt: TGTGCCATCAGTGATCCGGGACAGGGCTATGGCTACACCTTC
clone_size: many; j_call: TRBJ1-5; v_call: TRBV29-1; d_call: NA; cdr3_aa: CSAQQGPRQPQHF; cdr3_nt: TGCAGCGCTCAACAGGGACCTAGACAGCCCCAGCATTTT
clone_size: many; j_call: TRBJ1-5; v_call: TRBV2; d_call: NA; cdr3_aa: CASSEDSYSNQPQHF; cdr3_nt: TGTGCCAGCAGCGAAGACAGCTATAGCAATCAGCCCCAGCATTTT
clone_size: NA; j_call: TRBJ2-5; v_call: TRBV7-6; d_call: NA; cdr3_aa: CASSLGPGGQTQYF; cdr3_nt: TGTGCCAGCAGCCTCGGACCAGGGGGGCAGACCCAGTACTTC
clone_size: many; j_call: TRBJ2-5; v_call: TRBV12-3/TRBV12-4; d_call: NA; cdr3_aa: CASSFWVWGDEETQYF; cdr3_nt: TGTGCCAGCAGTTTTTGGGTGTGGGGAGATGAAGAGACCCAGTACTTC
clone_size: few; j_call: TRBJ1-4; v_call: TRBV4-3; d_call: NA; cdr3_aa: CASSQRHVGSGEKLFF; cdr3_nt: TGCGCCAGCAGCCAACGACACGTGGGGTCAGGGGAAAAACTGTTTTTT
clone_size: NA; j_call: TRBJ2-5; v_call: TRBV9; d_call: TRBD1; cdr3_aa: CASSVGTGALQETQYF; cdr3_nt: TGTGCCAGCAGCGTGGGGACAGGGGCCCTCCAAGAGACCCAGTACTTC
clone_size: many; j_call: TRBJ2-7; v_call: TRBV10-3; d_call: TRBD2; cdr3_aa: CASKKTSGGSSYEQYF; cdr3_nt: TGTGCCTCCAAAAAGACTAGCGGGGGAAGCTCCTACGAGCAGTACTTC
clone_size: NA; j_call: TRBJ1-1; v_call: TRBV6-2/TRBV6-3; d_call: NA; cdr3_aa: CASSHTGTEAFF; cdr3_nt: TGTGCCAGCAGTCACACAGGAACTGAAGCTTTCTTT
clone_size: NA; j_call: TRBJ2-5; v_call: TRBV2; d_call: TRBD2; cdr3_aa: CAWSGGQETQYF; cdr3_nt: TGTGCCTGGAGCGGGGGGCAAGAGACCCAGTACTTC
clone_size: many; j_call: TRBJ2-5; v_call: TRBV7-2; d_call: TRBD1; cdr3_aa: CASSPRLGQGEETQYF; cdr3_nt: TGTGCCAGCAGCCCCCGCCTGGGGCAGGGGGAAGAGACCCAGTACTTC
clone_size: many; j_call: TRBJ2-5; v_call: TRBV4-2; d_call: NA; cdr3_aa: CASSQGGKETQYF; cdr3_nt: TGTGCCAGCAGCCAGGGCGGGAAAGAGACCCAGTACTTC
clone_size: many; j_call: TRBJ1-6; v_call: TRBV6-5; d_call: NA; cdr3_aa: CASSTQGKNSPLHF; cdr3_nt: TGTGCCAGCAGTACCCAGGGGAAGAATTCACCCCTCCACTTT
clone_size: few; j_call: TRBJ1-2; v_call: TRBV25-1; d_call: NA; cdr3_aa: CASSASSAGTRRGYTF; cdr3_nt: TGTGCCAGCAGTGCCTCTTCGGCGGGGACCCGGCGGGGCTACACCTTC
clone_size: NA; j_call: TRBJ2-5; v_call: TRBV10-3; d_call: NA; cdr3_aa: CAIQELTAGDAETQYF; cdr3_nt: TGTGCCATCCAGGAACTGACAGCCGGGGACGCCGAGACCCAGTACTTC
clone_size: many; j_call: TRBJ1-5; v_call: TRBV20-1; d_call: NA; cdr3_aa: CSARGISWDQPQHF; cdr3_nt: TGCAGTGCTAGAGGAATTAGTTGGGATCAGCCCCAGCATTTT
clone_size: NA; j_call: TRBJ2-7; v_call: TRBV5-1; d_call: NA; cdr3_aa: CASSLARQDREQYF; cdr3_nt: TGCGCCAGCAGCTTGGCGCGACAGGACCGCGAGCAGTACTTC
clone_size: many; j_call: TRBJ1-6; v_call: TRBV2; d_call: NA; cdr3_aa: CARGGRVTEHSPLHF; cdr3_nt: TGTGCCAGAGGGGGTAGGGTGACAGAACATTCACCCCTCCACTTT
clone_size: NA; j_call: TRBJ2-6; v_call: TRBV29-1; d_call: TRBD1; cdr3_aa: CSVEGDRGAAGANVLTF; cdr3_nt: TGCAGCGTGGAAGGGGACAGGGGGGCTGCTGGGGCCAACGTCCTGACTTTC
clone_size: many; j_call: TRBJ2-7; v_call: TRBV20-1; d_call: TRBD1; cdr3_aa: CSATRTGRHEQYF; cdr3_nt: TGCAGTGCTACACGGACAGGGCGCCACGAGCAGTACTTC
clone_size: NA; j_call: TRBJ1-2; v_call: TRBV29-1; d_call: NA; cdr3_aa: CSVETRGEGYTF; cdr3_nt: TGCAGCGTTGAAACGCGGGGTGAAGGCTACACCTTC
clone_size: many; j_call: TRBJ2-5; v_call: TRBV5-1; d_call: NA; cdr3_aa: CASSLGASPNQETQYF; cdr3_nt: TGCGCCAGCAGCTTGGGCGCGAGTCCGAACCAAGAGACCCAGTACTTC
clone_size: NA; j_call: TRBJ2-6; v_call: TRBV6-1; d_call: NA; cdr3_aa: CATRSSGANVLTF; cdr3_nt: TGTGCCACCAGGTCCTCTGGGGCCAACGTCCTGACTTTC
clone_size: NA; j_call: TRBJ1-4; v_call: TRBV7-9; d_call: NA; cdr3_aa: CASSDPGRKLFF; cdr3_nt: TGTGCCAGCAGCGACCCGGGGAGAAAACTGTTTTTT